The entry that follows covers one TCR beta chain sequence. Antigen: not known. This sample was included in a study of Ad26.COV2.S vaccination and SARS-CoV-2 variants. The sample's treatment: 19 received Ad26.COV2.S at low or high dose, single or two shots; about 5 received placebo; per-sample allocation not given. Following the first vaccine or placebo injection, samples were taken on day 63. Vaccination used an Ad26 vector expressing Wuhan-strain SARS-CoV-2 spike. The table came from immunoSEQ multiplex PCR; TCRdb's copy has only in-frame clones and leaves some out. Of roughly 680,000 clones in the sample, 89% were seen once. Points from the study as a whole: Relative to placebo recipients, vaccine recipients exhibited elevated spike-specific TCR breadth.

V lost 5 bases, J lost 3 bases, and 20 bases lay in between. Germline V gene sequence: CDR1 SGHTA, CDR2 FQGNSA. This CDR3 region has 16 residues. The source is a person aged 18 to 65 who received the Ad26.COV2.S COVID-19 vaccine or a placebo. The chain combines TRBV7-2 with TRBJ2-7, with TRBD1 as a possible D gene (5 bases). The input for sequencing was peripheral blood, taken in a trial of Ad26.COV2.S vaccine versus placebo. CDR3 coding DNA: TGTGCCAGCAGCCTCAGCCCCGGACACAACATCTACGAGCAGTACTTC. It is translated as CASSLSPGHNIYEQYF.